This TCR beta chain is drawn from a study of T-cell reconstitution after alpha-beta-depleted transplantation in children. This CDR3 spans 15 amino acids. The germline CDR1 and CDR2 sequences are LGHNA and YSLEER. V trimming: 1 base; J trimming: 1 base; junction bases outside the gene matches: 4. Using unique molecular identifiers, the investigators prepared the TCRbeta library. Using its own MiXCR run on the PCR reads, TCRdb lists one record per CDR3 protein. There are 550,000 to 600,000 distinct CDR3 sequences in the sample; 20% to 25% occur only once, and 13% to 15% lies in the top ten. This clonotype has a handful of counts.

The source material was PBMCs, mostly from graft donor cells, sampled 360 days after TCRalphabeta/CD19-depleted stem cell transplant. V is TRBV4-3 and J is TRBJ2-7; 7 nucleotides match TRBD1. This clonotype was obtained from a boy in the first two years of life who had a stem cell transplant for acute myeloid leukemia, so the T cells may come from the graft donor. Written as DNA, the CDR3 is TGCGCCAGCAGCCAAGTCGACAGGGAATCCTACGAGCAGTACTTC. Translation: CASSQVDRESYEQYF.